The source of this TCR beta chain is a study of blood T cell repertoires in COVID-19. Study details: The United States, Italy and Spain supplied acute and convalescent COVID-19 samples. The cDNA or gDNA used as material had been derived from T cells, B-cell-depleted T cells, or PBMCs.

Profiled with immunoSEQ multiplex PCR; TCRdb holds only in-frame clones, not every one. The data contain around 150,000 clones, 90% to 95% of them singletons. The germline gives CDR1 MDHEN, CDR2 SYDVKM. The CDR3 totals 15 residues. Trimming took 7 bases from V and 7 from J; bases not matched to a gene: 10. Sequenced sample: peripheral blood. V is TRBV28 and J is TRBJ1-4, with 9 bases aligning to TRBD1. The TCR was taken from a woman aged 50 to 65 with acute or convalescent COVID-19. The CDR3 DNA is TGTGCCAGCACCTCGGGAGGACAGGGGAGTGAAAAACTGTTTTTT. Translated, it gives CASTSGGQGSEKLFF.